The clone carrying this TCR beta chain was recorded once. Original processing methods: Amplification of reference gene primers was used by the study to estimate nucleated cell counts. Assay used: immunoSEQ multiplex PCR; TCRdb lists only in-frame clones, some missing. V, J and clone size derive from that table, while D and trimming were established from the DNA sequence. The data show roughly 110,000 clones, approximately 85% seen once. The data derive from a study of blood T cell repertoires in COVID-19. The overall study: Whether acute or convalescent, the COVID-19 samples came from the United States, Italy and Spain. PBMCs, B-cell-depleted T cells, or T cells were the source of the cDNA or gDNA that made up the material.

J was trimmed by 0 bases and V by 0 bases; bases with no gene match: 4. There are 18 residues in the CDR3. From germline, CDR1 is MNHEY and CDR2 SVGEGT. The J gene is TRBJ2-3, the V gene TRBV6-2 or TRBV6-3; TRBD2 agrees at 12 bases. Sequenced sample: peripheral blood. This clonotype was obtained from a woman aged 55-69 years with COVID-19, enrolled during active disease. CDR3 sequence: CASSYSGTSGLSTDTQYF. CDR3 coding DNA: TGTGCCAGCAGTTACTCAGGGACTAGCGGGCTGAGCACAGATACGCAGTATTTT.